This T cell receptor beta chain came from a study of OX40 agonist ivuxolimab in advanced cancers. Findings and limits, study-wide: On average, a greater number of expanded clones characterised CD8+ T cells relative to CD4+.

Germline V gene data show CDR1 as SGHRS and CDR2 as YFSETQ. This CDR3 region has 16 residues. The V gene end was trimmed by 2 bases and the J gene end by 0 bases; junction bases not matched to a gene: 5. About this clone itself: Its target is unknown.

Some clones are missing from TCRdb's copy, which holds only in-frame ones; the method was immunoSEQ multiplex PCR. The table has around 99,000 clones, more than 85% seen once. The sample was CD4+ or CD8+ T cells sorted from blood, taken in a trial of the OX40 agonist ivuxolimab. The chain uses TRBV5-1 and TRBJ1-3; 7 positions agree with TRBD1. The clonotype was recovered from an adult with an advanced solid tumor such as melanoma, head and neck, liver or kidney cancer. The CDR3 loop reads CASSFRQGDSGNTIYF. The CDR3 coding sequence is TGCGCCAGCAGCTTTCGACAGGGCGACTCTGGAAACACCATATATTTT. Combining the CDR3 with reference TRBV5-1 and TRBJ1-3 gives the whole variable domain KAGVTQTPRYLIKTRGQQVTLSCSPISGHRSVSWYQQTPGQGLQFLFEYFSETQRNKGNFPGRFSGRQFSNSRSEMNVSTLELGDSALYLCASSFRQGDSGNTIYFGEGSWLTVV.